The clone carrying this T cell receptor beta chain was observed many times. What it binds is not known. Construction of the TCRbeta library involved unique molecular identifiers. TCRdb passed the PCR reads through MiXCR, listing each CDR3 protein once. The top ten hold roughly 2.5% of the sample, which has around 250,000 distinct CDR3 sequences, over 20% seen once. This sample was taken from a study of T-cell reconstitution after alpha-beta-depleted transplantation in children. Study-wide results and caveats: Certain patients had high TCRbeta diversity at day 60, and it came from recipient T cells and thymic progenitors that survived. Alpha-beta T cells about two months after transplant reportedly derived from several hundred expanded graft clones. Most T-cell counts and diversity one year after the transplant came from T cells that were newly produced.

CDR1 and CDR2 (germline): SGHRS, YFSETQ. The CDR3 is 15 amino acids. The V and J ends lost 9 bases and 3 bases respectively, with 21 bases between them. The starting material was PBMCs, obtained before TCRalphabeta/CD19-depleted stem cell transplant. The receptor comes from a girl aged 2 to 9 with Fanconi anemia, due to receive a stem cell transplant. V gene TRBV5-1 combines with J gene TRBJ2-5; TRBD1 is a possible D gene (6 bases). The CDR3 loop reads CATRGSGHIEETQYF. The CDR3 DNA follows: TGCGCCACCAGGGGTTCGGGACACATAGAAGAGACCCAGTACTTC. The full variable domain, completed using reference TRBV5-1 and TRBJ2-5, is KAGVTQTPRYLIKTRGQQVTLSCSPISGHRSVSWYQQTPGQGLQFLFEYFSETQRNKGNFPGRFSGRQFSNSRSEMNVSTLELGDSALYLCATRGSGHIEETQYFGPGTRLLVL.